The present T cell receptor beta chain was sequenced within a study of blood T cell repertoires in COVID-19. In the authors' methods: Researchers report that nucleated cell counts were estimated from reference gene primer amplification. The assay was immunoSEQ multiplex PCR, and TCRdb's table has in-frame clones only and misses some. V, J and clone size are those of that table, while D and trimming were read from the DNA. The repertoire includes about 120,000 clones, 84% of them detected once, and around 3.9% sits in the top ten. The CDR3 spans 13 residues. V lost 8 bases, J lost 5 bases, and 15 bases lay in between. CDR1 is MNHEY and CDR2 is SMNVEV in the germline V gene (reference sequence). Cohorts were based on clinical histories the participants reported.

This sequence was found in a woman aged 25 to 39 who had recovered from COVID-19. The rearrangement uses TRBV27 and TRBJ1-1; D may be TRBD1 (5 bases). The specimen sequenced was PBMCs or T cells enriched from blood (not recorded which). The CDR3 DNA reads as TGTGCCAGCCGCGCCCAGACAGCTACTGAAGCTTTCTTT. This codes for CASRAQTATEAFF.